In its sample, the clone carrying this T cell receptor (beta chain) was seen many times. The antigen remains undetermined. This sample stems from a study of breast tumors, draining lymph nodes, adjacent tissues. General observations from the study: Findings are consistent with lymph node origin and intratumoral expansion of most tumor T cells. The lymph node origin of tumor T cells was framed as consistent with a hypothesis, not demonstrated.

The CDR3 is made up of 15 amino acids. The germline V gene encodes CDR1 ENHRY and CDR2 SYGVKD. Trimming took 8 bases from V and 0 from J, leaving 14 bases between them. TCRdb analysed the multiplex PCR reads with MiXCR anew, one entry per CDR3 protein. The sample gives approximately 140,000 distinct CDR3 sequences, approximately 30% of which show up once; around 2.5% is in the top ten. Breast cancer patients provided tissue from their axillary draining lymph nodes. This sequence was found in a female donor with breast cancer. Some clones in this sample may be carry-over from other donors' samples. The genes are TRBV10-3 and TRBJ1-3; D perhaps matches TRBD1 (5 bases). The sequenced material came from axillary lymph node tissue. CDR3 sequence (DNA): TGTGCCATCTCCCAGGACACCTACTCTGGAAACACCATATATTTT. It specifies CAISQDTYSGNTIYF.